A selection of T cell receptor beta chains follows, all from one sample in a study of CD8 T cells in ankylosing spondylitis. TCRdb reanalysed the 5' RACE reads using MiXCR and keeps one entry per CDR3 protein. The data show about 240,000 distinct CDR3 sequences, 10% to 13% seen once. Sample: blood, either unsorted or a sorted T cell fraction (not recorded which). These receptors were taken from a male donor with ankylosing spondylitis or in good health (not recorded which). Each CDR3 is given with its conserved first and last residue. Fields, in order: clone size, D gene, V gene, J gene, CDR3 protein, CDR3 DNA. A D gene is named only where the DNA matches it firmly. The listing skips clone size in some rows; elsewhere it reads once, few, many or a size class.

many,-,TRBV6-5,TRBJ2-5,CASSYSRGLETQYF,TGTGCCAGCAGTTACTCCAGGGGTTTGGAGACCCAGTACTTC
-,-,TRBV27,TRBJ2-1,CASSSSRRGGEQFF,TGTGCCAGCAGTTCTTCCCGCAGGGGAGGTGAGCAGTTCTTC
many,-,TRBV5-1,TRBJ2-2,CASSLRENTGELFF,TGCGCCAGCTCGCTTAGGGAGAACACCGGGGAGCTGTTTTTT
-,-,TRBV12-3/TRBV12-4,TRBJ1-1,CASSRAGGQTEAFF,TGTGCCAGCAGTCGTGCGGGGGGGCAGACTGAAGCTTTCTTT
many,TRBD2,TRBV10-3,TRBJ2-5,CAINDIAGGLRETQYF,TGTGCCATCAACGACATAGCGGGAGGGCTAAGGGAGACCCAGTACTTC
few,TRBD1,TRBV5-1,TRBJ2-3,CASSLDGRGRTDTQYF,TGCGCCAGCAGCTTGGATGGCAGGGGGCGGACAGATACGCAGTATTTT
few,TRBD2,TRBV27,TRBJ2-3,CASSSYWTSGFTDTQYF,TGTGCCAGCAGTTCCTATTGGACTAGCGGGTTCACAGATACGCAGTATTTT
many,-,TRBV30,TRBJ2-4,CAWSSAPIQYF,TGTGCCTGGAGTTCAGCCCCTATTCAGTACTTC
many,TRBD1,TRBV5-1,TRBJ1-1,CASSPGTGGFFNAFF,TGCGCCAGCAGCCCCGGGACAGGGGGCTTCTTTAATGCTTTCTTT
many,-,TRBV30,TRBJ2-5,CAWRARGGETQYF,TGTGCCTGGAGGGCCCGCGGTGGGGAGACCCAGTACTTC
many,TRBD1,TRBV5-5,TRBJ1-4,CASSSRQGGEKLFF,TGTGCCAGCAGCTCGCGACAGGGTGGAGAAAAACTGTTTTTT
many,-,TRBV12-3/TRBV12-4,TRBJ1-6,CASSLDRVWDSPLHF,TGTGCCAGCAGTTTAGACAGGGTTTGGGATTCACCCCTCCACTTT
few,TRBD1,TRBV6-5,TRBJ1-5,CASSYSSRDRAGLAQPQHF,TGTGCCAGCAGTTACTCGTCCCGGGACAGGGCCGGGTTGGCTCAGCCCCAGCATTTT
few,-,TRBV11-2,TRBJ1-2,CASSLGASDGYTF,TGTGCCAGCAGCTTAGGGGCCAGCGATGGCTACACCTTC
-,-,TRBV5-6,TRBJ2-5,CASSQRDGETQYF,TGTGCCAGCAGCCAACGGGACGGAGAGACCCAGTACTTC
-,TRBD1,TRBV12-3/TRBV12-4,TRBJ1-1,CASSFGTGTGRGEAFF,TGTGCCAGCAGTTTTGGGACCGGGACAGGGAGGGGTGAAGCTTTCTTT
many,-,TRBV2,TRBJ1-4,CASRGDATNEKLFF,TGTGCCAGCAGGGGAGACGCAACTAATGAAAAACTGTTTTTT
many,-,TRBV14,TRBJ1-2,CASSPRGGAGYTF,TGTGCCAGCAGCCCGAGAGGAGGGGCTGGCTACACCTTC
many,-,TRBV10-3,TRBJ1-5,CATAGERAYGSNQPQHF,TGTGCCACTGCAGGGGAACGGGCCTACGGGAGCAATCAGCCCCAGCATTTT
many,TRBD2,TRBV20-1,TRBJ2-2,CSARDILAGANTGELFF,TGCAGTGCTAGAGATATCCTAGCGGGCGCGAACACCGGGGAGCTGTTTTTT